This is a list of T cell receptor beta chains from one sample in a study of blood T cells in healthy people across ages. Each CDR3 protein gets one entry after TCRdb re-called the 5' RACE reads with MiXCR. The sample comprises some 1.5 million distinct CDR3 sequences, approximately 30% of which are singletons, and 7.7% rests with the top ten. The material sequenced was blood. These TCRs come from a woman between 25 and 40 years old in good health. Each CDR3 is given with its conserved first and last residue. The order of the fields is D gene, clone size, J gene, V gene, CDR3 DNA, CDR3 protein. The D gene is left open where the match is weak. Expanded clones get a size class; other rows say once, few or many, or leave the size out.

>.|few|TRBJ1-4|TRBV12-3/TRBV12-4
TGTGCCAGCAAAAAAAGGGGCTTTGCAACTAATGAAAAACTGTTTTTT
CASKKRGFATNEKLFF
>.|many|TRBJ2-6|TRBV7-3
TGTGCCAGCAGCTTAGGTCACCCTGGGGCCAACGTCCTGACTTTC
CASSLGHPGANVLTF
>.|many|TRBJ2-7|TRBV12-3/TRBV12-4
TGTGCCAGCAGTCTCGGGACAACACCGTACGAGCAGTACTTC
CASSLGTTPYEQYF
>.|.|TRBJ1-2|TRBV3-1
TGTGCCAGCAGCCCCCGAGACCCCCTGCGAGGCACCTTC
CASSPRDPLRGTF
>.|.|TRBJ1-1|TRBV18
TGTGCCAGCTCACCAGTCAGGGAAGCTGAAGCTTTCTTT
CASSPVREAEAFF
>.|once|TRBJ2-1|TRBV28
TGTGCCAACAGTATGACCGGACCTACTCGCAATGAGCAGTTCTTC
CANSMTGPTRNEQFF
>.|.|TRBJ2-4|TRBV12-3/TRBV12-4
TGTGCCAGCAGGAGGGGACAACCCCTATCTGGCATTCAGTACTTC
CASRRGQPLSGIQYF
>TRBD1|.|TRBJ1-2|TRBV7-2
TGTGCCAGCAGCTTAGCGGGGGACAGGCTGCACTATGGCTACACCTTC
CASSLAGDRLHYGYTF
>.|.|TRBJ1-6|TRBV9
TGTGCCAGCAGCGCCCCCCCGGGCCAGGATTCACCCCTCCACTTT
CASSAPPGQDSPLHF
>.|few|TRBJ2-3|TRBV20-1
TGCAGTGCTAGAATGGGTCTCCCAGGGGCAGATACGCAGTATTTT
CSARMGLPGADTQYF
>TRBD2|.|TRBJ2-1|TRBV12-3/TRBV12-4
TGTGCCAGCAGCTACCCGGGACTAGCGGGAGTAAGTAATGAGCAGTTCTTC
CASSYPGLAGVSNEQFF
>.|.|TRBJ1-2|TRBV29-1
TGCAGCGTTGAAGTAGGTGGAGGGGGAAACTATGGCTACACCTTC
CSVEVGGGGNYGYTF
>.|.|TRBJ1-5|TRBV10-3
TGTGCCATCAGTGAGAGCCCAGGGGACGACCAGCCCCAGCATTTT
CAISESPGDDQPQHF
>.|many|TRBJ2-7|TRBV5-1
TGCGCCAGCACCTCGGGACTCTACGAGCAGTACTTC
CASTSGLYEQYF
>.|.|TRBJ2-5|TRBV6-1
TGTGCCAGCAGTGAAGAAATCGGGGAGACTCAGTACTTC
CASSEEIGETQYF
>.|once|TRBJ1-1|TRBV10-3
TGTGCCATCAGTGAGCGCCCTCCGGGACAGAACACTGAAGCTTTCTTT
CAISERPPGQNTEAFF
>TRBD1|many|TRBJ2-7|TRBV12-3/TRBV12-4
TGTGCCAGCAGTCACAAACAGGGGTTCTCCTACGAGCAGTACTTC
CASSHKQGFSYEQYF
>TRBD2|few|TRBJ2-5|TRBV7-2
TGTGCCAGCAGCCCCCTGGGGCGGGAGGTAGAGACCCAGTACTTC
CASSPLGREVETQYF
>.|.|TRBJ2-7|TRBV7-2
TGTGCCAGCAGCTCTGACAGAGCGCGGTTCGAGCAGTACTTC
CASSSDRARFEQYF
>TRBD1|.|TRBJ1-1|TRBV12-3/TRBV12-4
TGTGCCAGCAGTTTTCATCTAGTCGGACAGGGGGCGAACACTGAAGCTTTCTTT
CASSFHLVGQGANTEAFF
>.|few|TRBJ2-3|TRBV7-3
TGTGCCAGCAGCTCCCACCGGGGGGCTGGCACAGATACGCAGTATTTT
CASSSHRGAGTDTQYF
>.|.|TRBJ2-1|TRBV27
TGTGCCAGCAGACAGCAATACAATGAGCAGTTCTTC
CASRQQYNEQFF
>.|.|TRBJ1-2|TRBV27
TGTGCCAGCAGGGGGGACCAGTACTATGGCTACACCTTC
CASRGDQYYGYTF
>.|.|TRBJ1-1|TRBV18
TGTGCCAGCTCGGCCCAGGGTGAAGCTTTCTTT
CASSAQGEAFF
>.|.|TRBJ2-2|TRBV5-1
TGCGCCAGCAGCTCCGGGACCATAACTACCGGGGAGCGGTTTTTT
CASSSGTITTGERFF
>.|few|TRBJ2-1|TRBV5-1
TGCGCCAGCAGCTTCTGGGGCGGGGGACAGCCTAACAATGAGCAGTTCTTC
CASSFWGGGQPNNEQFF
>.|.|TRBJ2-5|TRBV7-9
TGTGCCAGCTCCTCTCAGGAGCCCCAGTACTTC
CASSSQEPQYF
>TRBD2|.|TRBJ2-7|TRBV4-1
TGCGCCAGCCCAAAGGCCCGACCGGGACTAGCGAGTCACGAGCAGTACTTC
CASPKARPGLASHEQYF
>.|.|TRBJ1-2|TRBV11-2
TGTGCCAGCAGCTTTGAGTTGGGAGGCTACACCTTC
CASSFELGGYTF
>.|.|TRBJ2-3|TRBV13
TGTGCCAGCAGCTCCTCATTTCGGCCTAGCACAGATACGCAGTATTTT
CASSSSFRPSTDTQYF
>.|.|TRBJ2-1|TRBV29-1
TGCAGCGTTCTCCCCACGTCCCTCAATGAGCAGTTCTTC
CSVLPTSLNEQFF
>TRBD1|.|TRBJ1-1|TRBV29-1
TGCAGCGTGTGGGACAGGGTGACTGAAGCTTTCTTT
CSVWDRVTEAFF
>.|.|TRBJ2-1|TRBV7-2
TGTGCCAGCAGCTTAGTGGCAGGGCTGAGCTCCTACAATGAGCAGTTTTTC
CASSLVAGLSSYNEQFF
>.|.|TRBJ1-4|TRBV5-1
TGCGCCAGCAGCTTGTTGACATCTGGTGAAAAACTGTTTTTT
CASSLLTSGEKLFF
>.|few|TRBJ2-5|TRBV4-1
TGCGCCAGCAGCCAAGAGCAGGTGACAGGAGAGACCCAGTACTTC
CASSQEQVTGETQYF
>.|few|TRBJ2-7|TRBV5-1
TGCGCCAGCAGCTTGGCGGCCGGGGTCCTCGAGCAGTACTTC
CASSLAAGVLEQYF
>TRBD1|few|TRBJ2-7|TRBV11-2
TGTGCCAGCAGCTCAAAGCCGGGACAGGGGTACTTC
CASSSKPGQGYF
>.|many|TRBJ2-1|TRBV5-1
TGCGCCAGCAGCTTGGTAGCGGCTCCCTACAATGAGCAGTTCTTC
CASSLVAAPYNEQFF
>.|.|TRBJ2-7|TRBV9
TGTGCCAGCAGTGTAGGAGGGGACCCCTACAATGAGCAGTACTTC
CASSVGGDPYNEQYF
>.|.|TRBJ2-1|TRBV5-1
TGCGCCAGCAGCCCGGTGCGGAAGGATGAGCAGTTCTTC
CASSPVRKDEQFF
>.|.|TRBJ2-7|TRBV7-2
TGTGCCAGCTACTCACAGGGTGGCTACGAGCAGTACTTC
CASYSQGGYEQYF
>TRBD2|.|TRBJ2-1|TRBV24-1
TGTGCCGCCAGTTATCCGGGACTAGCGGGGGGATCGGGTGAGCAGTTCTTC
CAASYPGLAGGSGEQFF